The clone carrying this T cell receptor (beta chain) occurred many times. Its target is not known. Time point in this sample: patch test 3, about 24 weeks after DPC sensitization. Described treatment: therapeutic diphenylcyclopropenone sensitization with weekly scalp DPC. These data belong to a study of human T cells and chemical hapten exposure. V gave up 6 bases and J gave up 3 bases, with 11 bases separating them. CDR3 length: 13 residues. In germline, CDR1 is SGHDN, CDR2 FVKESK. Study outcomes and limitations: Each of the donors had alopecia, so their immune responses may not resemble those of healthy people.

The library tagged each cDNA molecule with unique molecular identifiers. TCRdb analysed the RACE reads with MiXCR anew, one entry per CDR3 protein. The sample has 25,000 to 35,000 distinct CDR3 sequences, approximately 5.8% seen once. The V gene is TRBV14, the J gene TRBJ2-5; D ambiguous. This material consisted of whole blood, taken in connection with sensitization to the hapten diphenylcyclopropenone (DPC). This receptor was taken from a man aged 25 to 45 with alopecia areata. Some clones in this sample may be carry-over from other donors' samples. In DNA, the CDR3 is TGTGCCAGCAGGTCTCTAGAGGAAGAGACCCAGTACTTC. Translation: CASRSLEEETQYF.